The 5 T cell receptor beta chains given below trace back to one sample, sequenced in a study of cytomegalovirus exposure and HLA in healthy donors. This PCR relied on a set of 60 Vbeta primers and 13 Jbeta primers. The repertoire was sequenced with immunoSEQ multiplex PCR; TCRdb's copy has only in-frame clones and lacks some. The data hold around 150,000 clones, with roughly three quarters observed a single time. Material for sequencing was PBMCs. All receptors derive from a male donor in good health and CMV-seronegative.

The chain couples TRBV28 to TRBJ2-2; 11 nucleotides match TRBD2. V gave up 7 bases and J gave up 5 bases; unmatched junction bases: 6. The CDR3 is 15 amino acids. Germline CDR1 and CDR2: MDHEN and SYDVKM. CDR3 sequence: CASIDRLAGTGELFF. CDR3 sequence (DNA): TGTGCCAGCATCGATAGACTAGCGGGGACCGGGGAGCTGTTTTTT.

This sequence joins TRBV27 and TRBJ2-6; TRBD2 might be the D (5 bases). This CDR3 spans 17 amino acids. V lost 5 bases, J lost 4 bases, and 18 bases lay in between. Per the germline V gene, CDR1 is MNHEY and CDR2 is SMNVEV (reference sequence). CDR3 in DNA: TGTGCCAGCAGTAACAAGGTGTGGAGGTTCGGGGCCAACGTCCTGACTTTC. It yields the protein CASSNKVWRFGANVLTF. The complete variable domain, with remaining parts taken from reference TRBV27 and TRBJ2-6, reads EAQVTQNPRYLITVTGKKLTVTCSQNMNHEYMSWYRQDPGLGLRQIYYSMNVEVTDKGDVPEGYKVSRKEKRNFPLILESPSPNQTSLYFCASSNKVWRFGANVLTFGAGSRLTVL.

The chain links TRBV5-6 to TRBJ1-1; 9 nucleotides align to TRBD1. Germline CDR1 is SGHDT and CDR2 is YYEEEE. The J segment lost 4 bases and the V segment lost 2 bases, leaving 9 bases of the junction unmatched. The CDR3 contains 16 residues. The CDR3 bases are TGTGCCAGCAGCTTCTGGGACAGGGAGGTTAGCACTGAAGCTTTCTTT. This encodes CASSFWDREVSTEAFF.

The CDR3 protein is CSAGGVEETQYF. The CDR3 DNA follows: TGCAGCGCTGGGGGGGTAGAGGAGACCCAGTACTTC. The chain carries TRBV29-1 and TRBJ2-5, with 7 positions matching TRBD2. Germline CDR1 SQVTM, CDR2 ANQGSEA. Unmatched junction bases numbered 7, after V lost 7 bases and J lost 5 bases. CDR3 length: 12 residues.

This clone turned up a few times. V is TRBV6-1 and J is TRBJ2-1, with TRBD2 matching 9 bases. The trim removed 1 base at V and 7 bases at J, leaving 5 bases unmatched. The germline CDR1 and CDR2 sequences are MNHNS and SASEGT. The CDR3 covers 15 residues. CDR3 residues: CASSEGASGANEQFF. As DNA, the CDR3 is TGTGCCAGCAGTGAAGGAGCTAGCGGGGCTAATGAGCAGTTCTTC.